The clone carrying this TCR beta chain was detected a few times. Its matching antigen is unknown. The record originates from a study of cytomegalovirus exposure and HLA in healthy donors. Overall study: Earlier, 110 million or so unique TCR beta sequences were recovered from around 190 million T cells by an analysis. Study conclusions and caveats: In a later analysis, CMV-associated beta chains were mostly HLA-associated, it appeared. The study dropped some indistinguishable V segments, TRBV6-2 and TRBV6-3 among them. At a 0.05 false discovery rate, a later analysis found around 17,000 TCR beta sequences to be associated with HLA alleles.

Trimming took 0 bases from V and 4 from J, leaving 7 bases between them. The CDR3 sequence is 13 residues long. The germline V gene encodes CDR1 SGHRS and CDR2 YFSETQ. Use of 60 Vbeta and 13 Jbeta primers characterized the PCR. The assay was immunoSEQ multiplex PCR, and TCRdb's table has in-frame clones only and misses some. The table shows approximately 180,000 clones, with about 12% occurring only once. The TCR sequence derives from a man in his fifties in good health and CMV-seropositive. The material sequenced was PBMCs. The chain recombines TRBV5-1 with TRBJ1-2, with D perhaps matching TRBD1 (5 bases). In DNA, the CDR3 is TGCGCCAGCAGCTTGGGACAGCTCTATGGCTACACCTTC. Translation: CASSLGQLYGYTF.